Reported below is one T cell receptor beta chain. No antigen is known for it. The sample belongs to a study of cytomegalovirus exposure and HLA in healthy donors. Profiling relied on immunoSEQ multiplex PCR, and the TCRdb table lists in-frame clones only, not all of them. The sample contains about 350,000 clones, approximately 86% of which appear only once. Among the 100 to 150 subjects of the validation cohort, separate from the approximately 700-subject first cohort, were the donors. Overall study results and limits: The authors enumerated 180 or so TCR beta chains as linked to cytomegalovirus. The classifier reportedly diagnosed cytomegalovirus status with high specificity and sensitivity.

Trimming took 7 bases from V and 2 from J, leaving 8 bases between them. Germline lookup yields CDR1 GTSNPN and CDR2 SVGIG (reference sequence). The CDR3 consists of 11 residues. The receptor comes from a woman aged 25 to 39 in good health and CMV-seropositive. The chain uses TRBV30 and TRBJ2-5; D perhaps matches TRBD2 (6 bases). Source material: PBMCs. Here the CDR3 reads CASRGQETQYF. The DNA for the CDR3 is TGTGCCTCCCGGGGGCAAGAGACCCAGTACTTC.